The present entry profiles one T cell receptor (beta chain) with its context. The data were taken from a study of T cells in localized non-small cell lung cancer. Germline loops: CDR1 MNHNS, CDR2 SASEGT. The V gene end was trimmed by 4 bases and the J gene end by 4 bases; junction bases not matched to a gene: 4. This CDR3 spans 14 amino acids. Profiling relied on immunoSEQ multiplex PCR, and the TCRdb table lists in-frame clones only, not all of them. This sample has approximately 22,000 clones, with around 90% found just once. This receptor was obtained from a male donor aged 60 or over with stage I squamous cell lung carcinoma. The input for sequencing was peripheral blood, taken before any cancer treatment. The J gene is TRBJ2-3, the V gene TRBV6-1; 8 bases line up with TRBD1. In DNA form, the CDR3 reads TGTGCCAGCAGTGCAGGGGGCCGTGCAGATACGCAGTATTTT. This translates into CASSAGGRADTQYF.